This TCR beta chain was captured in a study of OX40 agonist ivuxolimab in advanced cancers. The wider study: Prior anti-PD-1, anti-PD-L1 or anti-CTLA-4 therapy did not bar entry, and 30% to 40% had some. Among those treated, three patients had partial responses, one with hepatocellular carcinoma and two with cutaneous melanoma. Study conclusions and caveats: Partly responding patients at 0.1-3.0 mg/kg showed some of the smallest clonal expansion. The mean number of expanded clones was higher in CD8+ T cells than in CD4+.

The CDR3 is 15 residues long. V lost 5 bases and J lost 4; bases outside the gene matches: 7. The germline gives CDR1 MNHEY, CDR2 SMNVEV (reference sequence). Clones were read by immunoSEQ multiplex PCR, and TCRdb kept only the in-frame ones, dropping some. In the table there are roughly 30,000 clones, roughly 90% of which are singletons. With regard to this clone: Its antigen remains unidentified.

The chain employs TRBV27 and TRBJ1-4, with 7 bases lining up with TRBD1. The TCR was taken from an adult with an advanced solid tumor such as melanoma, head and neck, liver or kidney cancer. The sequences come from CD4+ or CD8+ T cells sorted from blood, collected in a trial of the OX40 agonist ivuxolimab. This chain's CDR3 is CASSATRQGNEKLFF. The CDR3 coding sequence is TGTGCCAGCAGTGCGACAAGACAGGGTAATGAAAAACTGTTTTTT.